The following is a T cell receptor beta chain sequence with its context. This entry is derived from a study of radiation and T cells in renal cell carcinoma. The data were produced by immunoSEQ multiplex PCR, yet TCRdb's version contains in-frame clones alone and is incomplete. The sample has about 12,000 clones, around 65% seen once; the top ten hold roughly 19%. Germline loops: CDR1 KGHSH, CDR2 LQKENI. This CDR3 region has 12 residues. Trimming took off 5 bases at V and 3 bases at J, with 7 bases between the two ends. The treatment is: treatment-naive control, cytoreductive nephrectomy. Treatment-naive patients without radiation supplied the control tumors at nephrectomy.

The specimen comprised tumor tissue, sampled from a patient whose treatment was nephrectomy without radiotherapy. The chain couples TRBV18 to TRBJ1-1; D is unresolved. This clonotype originated in a woman older than 75 with renal cell carcinoma. The CDR3 loop reads CASSATYTEAFF. As DNA, the CDR3 is TGTGCCAGCTCAGCCACGTACACTGAAGCTTTCTTT.